The clone carrying this TCR beta chain was seen a few times. Per individual sample, total RNA of at least 5.5 micrograms was extracted. The sample belongs to a study of blood T cells in healthy people across ages. The CDR3 contains 18 residues. The junction had 12 bases not matched to a gene; V was cut back by 0 bases and J by 5 bases. Germline loops: CDR1 MNHEY, CDR2 SVGEGT. For the second PCR, which ran for about 6 to 11 cycles, a sample-barcoded 5' primer and a J-beta primer mix were used. Every cDNA molecule bore a tag from a template-switch adaptor containing 12 random nucleotides. Samples each returned at least 2.5 million CDR3-containing paired-end reads. TCRdb called the 5' RACE reads again in MiXCR, with one record for every CDR3 protein. Of over 1,500,000 distinct CDR3 sequences in the sample, roughly 52% were seen once.

The chain recombines TRBV6-2 or TRBV6-3 with TRBJ2-1, with 8 bases identical to TRBD2. Sequenced material: blood. This receptor was taken from a woman aged 40 to 50 in good health. The CDR3, as DNA: TGTGCCAGCAGTTACTCAAGGAGGGTAGCGGGGTTCGACAATGAGCAGTTCTTC. It codes for CASSYSRRVAGFDNEQFF.